These 23 T cell receptor beta chains came from one sample sequenced in a study of technical replicates of blood from a few donors (dated by TCRdb to about 2017). The library was generated by the immunoSEQ multiplex PCR assay. As stored in TCRdb, this immuneACCESS dataset retains in-frame rearrangements with V and J assigned. A fraction of the clones does not appear; measured against another copy, unresolved V genes explain less than half of the discrepancy, and the remainder lacks a known reason. In all, the sample holds 99,000 or so clones, and about 95% of those were seen once. The ten largest make up about 0.21% of the sample. The specimen sequenced was T cells isolated from PBMCs. These receptors originate from a human donor in good health.

This rearrangement joins TRBV5-1 to TRBJ1-4; weak D call: TRBD1 (6 bases). V dropped 2 bases and J dropped 5 bases, with 13 bases sitting between them. The CDR3 consists of 15 residues. Germline V lookup: CDR1 SGHRS, CDR2 YFSETQ. The CDR3 sequence is CASSFLAGVNEKLFF. The CDR3 nucleotides are TGCGCCAGCAGCTTCCTAGCAGGGGTCAATGAAAAACTGTTTTTT.

The chain carries TRBV28 and TRBJ2-7; 8 bases line up with TRBD1. CDR3 length: 15 amino acids. V dropped 5 bases and J dropped 6; count of bases not matched to a gene: 12. Germline CDR1 and CDR2: MDHEN and SYDVKM. CDR3 residues: CASSPRTGFVTEQYF. The CDR3 bases are TGTGCCAGCAGTCCGAGGACAGGGTTTGTTACCGAGCAGTACTTC.

This chain joins TRBV10-3 and TRBJ2-5; D possibly corresponds to TRBD2 (5 bases). Looked up from germline, CDR1 is ENHRY and CDR2 is SYGVKD. The CDR3 length is 13 residues. The ends were cut back, 2 bases at V and 8 bases at J, with 12 bases in the middle. The CDR3 DNA reads as TGTGCCATCAGTGAGGAGGGTGGAGCAACCCAGTACTTC. Translating gives CAISEEGGATQYF.

This chain connects TRBV19 to TRBJ1-5; 7 bases are shared with TRBD1. The CDR3 sequence is 14 residues long. CDR1 and CDR2 (germline): LNHDA, SQIVND (reference sequence). V shed 10 bases, J shed 4 bases, and the junction held 10 bases outside the gene matches. This chain's CDR3 is CATAWDSLNQPQHF. The CDR3 DNA reads TGTGCCACCGCTTGGGACAGCCTAAATCAGCCCCAGCATTTT.

This clone has only one observation. The CDR3 is CASSPSQLADSYNEQFF. The CDR3 DNA sequence: TGCGCCAGCAGTCCCTCCCAACTAGCGGACTCCTACAATGAGCAGTTCTTC. The V and J genes are TRBV4-1 and TRBJ2-1; 8 bases match TRBD2. The V and J ends lost 6 bases and 0 bases, in that order; junction bases with no gene match: 10. The germline V gene has CDR1 MGHRA and CDR2 YSYEKL. The CDR3 runs 17 residues.

The J gene is TRBJ2-3, the V gene TRBV19; 10 bases align to TRBD2. V was clipped by 8 bases and J by 2 bases; unmatched bases: 7. Germline-derived CDR1 and CDR2 are LNHDA and SQIVND (reference sequence). This CDR3 spans 15 amino acids. CDR3 loop: CASQLAGRSTDTQYF. The CDR3 DNA reads TGTGCCAGTCAACTAGCGGGACGATCCACAGATACGCAGTATTTT.

The chain has TRBV30 and TRBJ2-7; tentatively, D is TRBD2 (5 bases). V dropped 3 bases and J dropped 5 bases, with 11 bases sitting between them. The length of the CDR3 is 12 residues. Germline assignment: CDR1 GTSNPN and CDR2 SVGIG (reference sequence). CDR3 coding DNA: TGTGCCTGGAGGGACTTTCCCCACGAGCAGTACTTC. This encodes CAWRDFPHEQYF.

The chain couples TRBV5-5 to TRBJ2-5; 8 bases fit TRBD1. Germline V lookup: CDR1 SGHKS, CDR2 YYEKEE (reference sequence). V was clipped by 4 bases and J by 1 base; unmatched bases: 9. CDR3 length: 16 amino acids. The DNA of the CDR3 is TGTGCCAGCAGCCATAGGGACAGGCAAGTCCAAGAGACCCAGTACTTC. Residues: CASSHRDRQVQETQYF.

The V and J genes are TRBV19 and TRBJ2-7; TRBD2 matches at 9 bases. The CDR3 consists of 16 residues. Trimming removed 1 base from V and 3 bases from J; junction bases left unmatched: 7. Germline lookup yields CDR1 LNHDA and CDR2 SQIVND (reference sequence). CDR3 region: CASSIGGLALHYEQYF. The CDR3 region has the DNA TGTGCCAGTAGTATAGGGGGACTAGCCCTTCACTACGAGCAGTACTTC.

The V call is TRBV7-6, the J call TRBJ2-1; TRBD2 aligns across 16 bases. V lost 8 bases to trimming and J lost 9 bases; unmatched junction nucleotides: 7. Germline V gene sequence: CDR1 SGHVS, CDR2 FNYEAQ. This CDR3 has 15 amino acids. In DNA form, the CDR3 reads TGTGCCAGCTCTCCCGGGACTAGCGGGAGGGGTGAGCAGTTCTTC. It yields the protein CASSPGTSGRGEQFF. Full variable domain (outside the CDR3, taken from reference TRBV7-6 and TRBJ2-1): GAGVSQSPRYKVTKRGQDVALRCDPISGHVSLYWYRQALGQGPEFLTYFNYEAQQDKSGLPNDRFSAERPEGSISTLTIQRTEQRDSAMYRCASSPGTSGRGEQFFGPGTRLTVL.

The J gene is TRBJ2-5, the V gene TRBV19; D is unclear. The CDR3 extends over 11 amino acids. Per the germline V gene, CDR1 is LNHDA and CDR2 is SQIVND (reference sequence). V was shortened by 3 bases and J by 13 bases, with 12 bases between the two germline ends. The CDR3 bases are TGTGCCAGTAGTATTGGGCCCCTCCGGTACTTC. Translated, it gives CASSIGPLRYF.

This clone was recorded once. V and J are TRBV7-9 and TRBJ1-3, with D tentatively TRBD1 (5 bases). Germline-derived CDR1 and CDR2 are SEHNR and FQNEAQ (reference sequence). With 10 bases removed from V and 0 bases from J, the gap between germline ends came to 13 bases. The CDR3 contains 14 residues. CDR3 sequence reads: CAIIQDHSGNTIYF. In nucleotides, the CDR3 is TGTGCCATCATACAGGACCACTCTGGAAACACCATATATTTT.

J is TRBJ1-2 and V is TRBV5-1; D remains unclear. The ends were cut back, 3 bases at V and 5 bases at J, with 17 bases in the middle. Germline V CDR1 and CDR2: SGHRS, YFSETQ. The length of the CDR3 is 15 residues. The CDR3 DNA reads TGCGCCAGCAGCTCGTCCGGGAAAGAATCTTATGGCTACACCTTC. It codes for CASSSSGKESYGYTF.

The genes are TRBV6-5 and TRBJ2-5, with D tentatively TRBD1 (6 bases). Germline V gene lookup returns CDR1 MNHEY and CDR2 SVGAGI. The CDR3 loop spans 14 amino acids. Trimming stripped 2 bases from V and 3 bases from J, with 10 bases between. In DNA, the CDR3 is TGTGCCAGCAGTTACGGGACACCAAAAGAGACCCAGTACTTC. Its protein is CASSYGTPKETQYF.

CDR3 sequence: CASSIGDRSGNTIYF. In DNA form, the CDR3 reads TGTGCCAGTAGTATAGGAGATCGCTCTGGAAACACCATATATTTT. The gene calls are TRBV19 and TRBJ1-3; no reliable D call. Trimming cost V 1 base and J 0 bases, with 7 bases left between them. Per germline, CDR1 LNHDA and CDR2 SQIVND (reference sequence). The CDR3 extends over 15 amino acids.

This chain uses TRBV27 with TRBJ2-1; D is uncertain. Trimming pared 9 bases from V and 2 bases from J, leaving 8 bases between. CDR1 is MNHEY, CDR2 SMNVEV, per germline (reference sequence). CDR3 length: 12 residues. CDR3 in amino acids: CARLTPYNEQFF. The CDR3 region has the DNA TGTGCCAGGCTAACCCCCTACAATGAGCAGTTCTTC.

This rearrangement joins TRBV12-5 to TRBJ2-1, with TRBD2 matching 10 bases. The CDR3 sequence is 15 residues long. With 1 base clipped from V and 4 bases from J, the junction kept 1 base outside the gene matches. The germline gives CDR1 LGHNT, CDR2 FRNRAP. For the CDR3, the DNA is TGTGCTAGTGGTTTGGGGACTAGCGGATACAATGAGCAGTTCTTC. Translated: CASGLGTSGYNEQFF.

The CDR3 region has the DNA TGTGCCAGTAGCCCCGGGGGGGCGGGAGGCGATGAGCAGTTCTTC. Its protein is CASSPGGAGGDEQFF. V usage is TRBV19 and J usage is TRBJ2-1, with 8 bases fitting TRBD2. Per the germline V gene, CDR1 is LNHDA and CDR2 is SQIVND (reference sequence). This CDR3 comprises 15 residues. After removal of 6 bases from V and 8 bases from J, the junction contained 12 bases not matched to a gene.

This chain connects TRBV4-1 to TRBJ2-7; 11 positions match TRBD2. Germline assignment: CDR1 MGHRA and CDR2 YSYEKL. V dropped 1 base and J dropped 0; count of bases not matched to a gene: 2. This CDR3 comprises 16 residues. The CDR3 sequence is CASSQGGLADSYEQYF. In DNA, the CDR3 is TGCGCCAGCAGCCAAGGGGGACTAGCGGACTCCTACGAGCAGTACTTC.

The rearrangement uses TRBV2 and TRBJ2-3, with D possibly matching TRBD1 (6 bases). CDR1 is SNHLY and CDR2 is FYNNEI in the germline V gene. The length of the CDR3 is 14 residues. In DNA, the CDR3 is TGTGCAAGTAGCCAGGGGTTGAGCACAGATACGCAGTATTTT. Translating gives CASSQGLSTDTQYF.

For the CDR3, the DNA is TGTGCCAGCAGGACTAGCCAAAATGAGCAGTTCTTC. Translation: CASRTSQNEQFF. The chain combines TRBV6-6 with TRBJ2-1; 7 nucleotides agree with TRBD2. Germline V gene lookup returns CDR1 MNHNY and CDR2 SVGAGI (reference sequence). The V gene end was trimmed by 6 bases and the J gene end by 7 bases; junction bases not matched to a gene: 3. The CDR3 spans 12 residues.

This chain connects TRBV6-5 to TRBJ2-1; TRBD2 aligns across 10 bases. This CDR3 region has 14 residues. J was trimmed by 7 bases and V by 10 bases; bases with no gene match: 10. Germline V gene data show CDR1 as MNHEY and CDR2 as SVGAGI. The CDR3 protein is CATRLALAGNEQFF. In DNA form, the CDR3 reads TGTGCCACCCGTCTGGCACTAGCGGGGAATGAGCAGTTCTTC.

The chain links TRBV30 to TRBJ1-4; 9 positions match TRBD1. From germline, CDR1 is GTSNPN and CDR2 SVGIG (reference sequence). The trim removed 3 bases at V and 6 bases at J, leaving 8 bases unmatched. CDR3 size: 15 residues. CDR3 DNA sequence: TGTGCCTGGAGCGCTCCCGGGACAGGGTATGAAAAACTGTTTTTT. Encoded protein: CAWSAPGTGYEKLFF.